One and the same sample provided the 7 T cell receptor beta chains below, sequenced in a study of blood T cell repertoires in COVID-19. Generated by immunoSEQ multiplex PCR, the TCRdb table keeps only in-frame clones and is missing some. Of tens of thousands of clones detected, roughly 80% appear once; the ten largest clones hold approximately 17%. Sequencing used peripheral blood. The receptors stem from a man between 65 and 80 years old with active COVID-19.

The CDR3 spells CASSFSSGSSEFF. CDR3 coding DNA: TGTGCCAGCAGCTTCTCTAGCGGGAGTTCTGAGTTCTTC. The rearrangement uses TRBV7-9 and TRBJ2-1, with TRBD2 identical over 10 bases. The length of the CDR3 is 13 residues. Unmatched junction bases numbered 7, after V lost 3 bases and J lost 14 bases. CDR1 is SEHNR and CDR2 is FQNEAQ in the germline V gene (reference sequence).

V gene TRBV10-3 combines with J gene TRBJ2-1; weak D call: TRBD2 (6 bases). This CDR3 is built from 13 residues. The germline V gene has CDR1 ENHRY and CDR2 SYGVKD. V lost 6 bases and J lost 8, with 14 bases in between. This chain's CDR3 is CAIRGLVRDEQFF. The CDR3, as DNA: TGTGCCATCAGGGGACTCGTGAGGGATGAGCAGTTCTTC.

This clone has a handful of counts. The V gene is TRBV2, the J gene TRBJ2-7; TRBD2 is a possible D gene (6 bases). The ends were cut back, 6 bases at V and 7 bases at J, with 25 bases in the middle. The CDR3 is made up of 16 amino acids. CDR1 and CDR2 from the germline V gene are SNHLY and FYNNEI. The CDR3 sequence is CASRLITPGERGEQYF. In nucleotides, the CDR3 is TGTGCCAGCAGATTGATTACTCCGGGAGAAAGAGGAGAGCAGTACTTC.

V and J are TRBV2 and TRBJ2-3, with D possibly TRBD1 on 5 matching bases. The germline gives CDR1 SNHLY, CDR2 FYNNEI. The CDR3 has 14 amino acids. V lost 6 bases and J lost 2, with 12 bases in between. CDR3 sequence reads: CASRGVSTTDTQYF. Here the CDR3 DNA reads TGTGCCAGCAGAGGGGTGTCAACCACAGATACGCAGTATTTT.

The V call is TRBV14, the J call TRBJ2-7; 8 positions match TRBD1. There are 14 residues in the CDR3. The V and J ends lost 4 bases and 2 bases, in that order; junction bases with no gene match: 4. CDR1 is SGHDN, CDR2 FVKESK, per germline. The CDR3 region has the DNA TGTGCCAGCAGCCGGGGACAGGTTACCTACGAGCAGTACTTC. This codes for CASSRGQVTYEQYF.

This clone was seen only a few times. The chain links TRBV5-1 to TRBJ2-5; 8 bases fit TRBD2. The V gene end was trimmed by 4 bases and the J gene end by 4 bases; junction bases not matched to a gene: 9. Germline V CDR1 and CDR2: SGHRS, YFSETQ. This CDR3 has 15 amino acids. CDR3 coding DNA: TGCGCCAGCAGCCCTGGCGGGGGGCGCGGAGAGACCCAGTACTTC. It specifies CASSPGGGRGETQYF.

This clone was recorded once. The J gene is TRBJ1-2, the V gene TRBV30; perhaps TRBD1 as D (6 bases). The germline CDR1 and CDR2 sequences are GTSNPN and SVGIG (reference sequence). CDR3 length: 15 amino acids. V lost 0 bases, J lost 4 bases, and 15 bases lay in between. Here the CDR3 reads CAWSVQIGQIYGYTF. CDR3 coding DNA: TGTGCCTGGAGTGTACAGATTGGACAGATCTATGGCTACACCTTC.